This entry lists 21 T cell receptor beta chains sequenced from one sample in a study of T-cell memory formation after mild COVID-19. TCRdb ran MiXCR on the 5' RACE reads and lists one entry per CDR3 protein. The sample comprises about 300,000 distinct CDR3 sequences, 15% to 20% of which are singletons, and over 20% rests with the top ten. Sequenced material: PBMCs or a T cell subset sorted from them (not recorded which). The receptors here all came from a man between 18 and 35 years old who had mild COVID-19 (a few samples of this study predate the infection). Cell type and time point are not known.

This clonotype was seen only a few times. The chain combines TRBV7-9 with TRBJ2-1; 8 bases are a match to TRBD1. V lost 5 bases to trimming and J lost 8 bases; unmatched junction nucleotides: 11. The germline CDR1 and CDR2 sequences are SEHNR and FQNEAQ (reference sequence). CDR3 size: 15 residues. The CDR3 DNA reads TGTGCCAGCAGCCGGAGACAGGGGCGGAGTGATGAGCAGTTCTTC. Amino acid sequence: CASSRRQGRSDEQFF.

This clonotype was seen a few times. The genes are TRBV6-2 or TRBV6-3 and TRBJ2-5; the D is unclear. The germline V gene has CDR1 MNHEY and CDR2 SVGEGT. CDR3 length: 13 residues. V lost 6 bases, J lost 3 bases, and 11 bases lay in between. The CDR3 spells CASSEGRKETQYF. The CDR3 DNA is TGTGCCAGCAGCGAAGGACGGAAAGAGACCCAGTACTTC.

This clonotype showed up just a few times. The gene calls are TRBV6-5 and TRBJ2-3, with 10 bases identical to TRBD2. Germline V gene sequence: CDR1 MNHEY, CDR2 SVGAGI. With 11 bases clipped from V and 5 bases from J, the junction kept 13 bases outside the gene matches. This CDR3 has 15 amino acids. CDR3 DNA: TGTGCCTGCCGAAGAAGCGGGGGGGATTTAGATACGCAGTATTTT. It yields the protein CACRRSGGDLDTQYF.

The CDR3 DNA follows: TGTGCCAGCAGCCAAGATCTCACACCAGGGCAGCCCCAGCATTTT. Translating it yields CASSQDLTPGQPQHF. The genes are TRBV3-1 and TRBJ1-5, with D perhaps matching TRBD1 (5 bases). V dropped 0 bases and J dropped 7 bases, with 13 bases sitting between them. The CDR3 length is 15 residues. Per the germline V gene, CDR1 is LGHDT and CDR2 is YNNKEL (reference sequence). Based on the CDR3 plus reference TRBV3-1 and TRBJ1-5, the full variable domain is DTAVSQTPKYLVTQMGNDKSIKCEQNLGHDTMYWYKQDSKKFLKIMFSYNNKELIINETVPNRFSPKSPDKAHLNLHINSLELGDSAVYFCASSQDLTPGQPQHFGDGTRLSIL.

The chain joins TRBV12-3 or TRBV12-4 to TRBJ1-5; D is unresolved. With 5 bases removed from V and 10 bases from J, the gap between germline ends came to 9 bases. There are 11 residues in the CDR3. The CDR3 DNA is TGTGCCAGCAGTGCCCTGGGCCCCCAGCATTTT. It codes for CASSALGPQHF.

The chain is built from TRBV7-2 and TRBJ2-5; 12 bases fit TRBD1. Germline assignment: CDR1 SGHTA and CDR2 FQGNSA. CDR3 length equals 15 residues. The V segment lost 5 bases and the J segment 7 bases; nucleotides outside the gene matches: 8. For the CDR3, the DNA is TGTGCCAGCAGCACCGGGACAGGGGGCCGGGTGACCCAGTACTTC. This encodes CASSTGTGGRVTQYF.

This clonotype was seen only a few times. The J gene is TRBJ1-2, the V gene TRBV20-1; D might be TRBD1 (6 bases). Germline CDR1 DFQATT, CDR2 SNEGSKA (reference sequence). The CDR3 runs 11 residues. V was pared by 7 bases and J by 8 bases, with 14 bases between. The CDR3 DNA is TGCAGTGTAACAGGGCTGTCGGGCTACACCTTC. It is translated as CSVTGLSGYTF.

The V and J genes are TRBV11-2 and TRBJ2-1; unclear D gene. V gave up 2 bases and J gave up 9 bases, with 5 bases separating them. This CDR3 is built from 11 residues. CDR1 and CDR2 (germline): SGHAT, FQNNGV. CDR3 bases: TGTGCCAGCAGCTTAACAAGTGAGCAGTTCTTC. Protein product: CASSLTSEQFF.

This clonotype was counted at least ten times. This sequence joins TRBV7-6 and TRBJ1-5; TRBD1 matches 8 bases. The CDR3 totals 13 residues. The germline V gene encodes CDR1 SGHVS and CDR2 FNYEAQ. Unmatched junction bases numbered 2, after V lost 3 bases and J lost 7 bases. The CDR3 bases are TGTGCCAGCAGCTTTGGACAGGGCCAGCCCCAGCATTTT. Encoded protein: CASSFGQGQPQHF.

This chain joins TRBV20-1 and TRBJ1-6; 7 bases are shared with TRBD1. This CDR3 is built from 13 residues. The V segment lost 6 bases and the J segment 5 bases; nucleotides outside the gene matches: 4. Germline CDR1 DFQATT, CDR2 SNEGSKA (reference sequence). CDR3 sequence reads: CSARGQNNSPLHF. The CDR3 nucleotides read TGCAGTGCAAGGGGACAGAATAATTCACCCCTCCACTTT.

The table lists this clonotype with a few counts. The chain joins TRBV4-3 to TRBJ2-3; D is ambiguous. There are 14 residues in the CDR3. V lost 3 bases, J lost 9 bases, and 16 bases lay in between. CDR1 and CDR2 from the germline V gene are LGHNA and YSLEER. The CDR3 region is CASSQAGNTVTQYF. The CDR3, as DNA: TGCGCCAGCAGCCAGGCTGGAAACACCGTCACGCAGTATTTT.

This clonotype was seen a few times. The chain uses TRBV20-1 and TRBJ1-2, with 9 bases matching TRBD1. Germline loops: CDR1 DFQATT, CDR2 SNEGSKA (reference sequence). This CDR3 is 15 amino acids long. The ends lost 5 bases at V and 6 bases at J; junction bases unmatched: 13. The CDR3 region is CSADMGGQGMDGYTF. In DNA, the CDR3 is TGCAGTGCTGACATGGGAGGACAGGGGATGGATGGCTACACCTTC.

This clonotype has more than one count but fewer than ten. The CDR3 region is CASNPTGGRADTQYF. CDR3 nucleotide sequence: TGTGCCAGCAACCCGACAGGGGGGCGGGCAGATACGCAGTATTTT. The J gene is TRBJ2-3, the V gene TRBV12-3 or TRBV12-4; 9 positions agree with TRBD1. J gave up 4 bases and V 7 bases, and 9 bases lay outside the gene matches. The CDR3 spans 15 residues.

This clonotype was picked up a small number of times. CDR3 protein: CASSIGQNGYTF. The CDR3 coding sequence is TGTGCCAGCAGCATCGGGCAAAATGGCTACACCTTC. The V and J genes are TRBV7-9 and TRBJ1-2; D gene unclear. The CDR3 sequence is 12 residues long. Between the trimmed V and J ends, which lost 5 bases and 6 bases, there was a span of 10 bases. The germline CDR1 and CDR2 sequences are SEHNR and FQNEAQ (reference sequence).

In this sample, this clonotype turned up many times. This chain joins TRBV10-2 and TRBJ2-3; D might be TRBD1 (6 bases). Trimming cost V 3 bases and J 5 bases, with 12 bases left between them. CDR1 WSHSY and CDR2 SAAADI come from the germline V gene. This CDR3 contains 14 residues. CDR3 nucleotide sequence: TGCGCCAGCAGTGACAGGGGTGATGTAGATACGCAGTATTTT. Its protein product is CASSDRGDVDTQYF.

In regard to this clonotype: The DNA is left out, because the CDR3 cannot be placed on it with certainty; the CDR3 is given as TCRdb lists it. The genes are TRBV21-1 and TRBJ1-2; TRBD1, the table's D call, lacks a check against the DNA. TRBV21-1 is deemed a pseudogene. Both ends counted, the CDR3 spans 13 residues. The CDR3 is CASRFGQGAGYTF.

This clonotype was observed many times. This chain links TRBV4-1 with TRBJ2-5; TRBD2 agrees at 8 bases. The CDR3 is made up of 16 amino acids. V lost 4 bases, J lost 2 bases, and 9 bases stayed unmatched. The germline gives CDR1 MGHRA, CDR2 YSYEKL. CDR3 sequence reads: CASSLYNRGGQETQYF. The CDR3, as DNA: TGCGCCAGCAGCCTGTATAATCGGGGGGGACAAGAGACCCAGTACTTC.

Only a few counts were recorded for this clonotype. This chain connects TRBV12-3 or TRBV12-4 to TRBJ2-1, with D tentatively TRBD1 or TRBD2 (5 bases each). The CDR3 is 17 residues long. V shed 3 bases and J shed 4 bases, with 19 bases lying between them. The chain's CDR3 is CASSFRGYVLKYNEQFF. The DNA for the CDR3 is TGTGCCAGCAGTTTTCGGGGCTACGTCCTCAAGTACAATGAGCAGTTCTTC.

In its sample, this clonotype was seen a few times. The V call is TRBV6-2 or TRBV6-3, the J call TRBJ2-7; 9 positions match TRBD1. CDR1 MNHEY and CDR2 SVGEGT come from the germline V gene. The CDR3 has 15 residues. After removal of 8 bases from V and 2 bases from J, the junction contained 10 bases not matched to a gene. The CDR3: CASEDGTGPTYEQYF. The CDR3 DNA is TGTGCCAGCGAGGATGGGACAGGGCCTACCTACGAGCAGTACTTC.

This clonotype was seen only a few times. CDR3 amino acids: CASSPTTGIYEKLFF. CDR3 coding DNA: TGCGCCAGCAGCCCGACGACAGGGATCTATGAAAAACTGTTTTTT. V gene TRBV4-1 combines with J gene TRBJ1-4; 7 bases fit TRBD1. The V segment lost 4 bases and the J segment 6 bases; nucleotides outside the gene matches: 8. The CDR3 spans 15 residues. The germline gives CDR1 MGHRA, CDR2 YSYEKL.

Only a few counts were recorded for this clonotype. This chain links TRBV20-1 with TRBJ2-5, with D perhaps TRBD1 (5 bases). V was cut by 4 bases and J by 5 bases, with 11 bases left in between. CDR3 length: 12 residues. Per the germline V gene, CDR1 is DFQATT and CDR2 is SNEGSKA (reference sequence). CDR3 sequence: CSATRQSETQYF. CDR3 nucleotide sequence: TGCAGTGCTACAAGACAGAGTGAGACCCAGTACTTC.